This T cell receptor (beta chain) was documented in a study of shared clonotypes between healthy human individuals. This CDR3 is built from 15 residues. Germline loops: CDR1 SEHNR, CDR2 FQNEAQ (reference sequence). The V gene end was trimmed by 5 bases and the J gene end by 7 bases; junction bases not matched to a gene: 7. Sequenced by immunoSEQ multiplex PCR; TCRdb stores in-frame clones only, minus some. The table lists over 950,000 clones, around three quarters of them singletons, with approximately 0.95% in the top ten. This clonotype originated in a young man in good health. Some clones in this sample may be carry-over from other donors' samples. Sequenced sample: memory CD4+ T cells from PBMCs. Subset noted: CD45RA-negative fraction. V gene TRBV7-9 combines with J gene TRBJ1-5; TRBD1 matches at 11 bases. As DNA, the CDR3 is TGTGCCAGCAGCCCTAGGGGACAGGGGGGACAGCCCCAGCATTTT. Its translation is CASSPRGQGGQPQHF.